The entry below describes one T cell receptor beta chain. This receptor's antigen is unknown. No qualities accompany the bases; no much larger clone lies one base away. This specimen belongs to a study of blood T cell repertoires in COVID-19 (TCRdb year 2020). Context from the whole study: Samples from collaborators originated in the United States, Italy and Spain and spanned both the acute and convalescent phases of COVID-19. The repertoires were made available in a free public database intended to serve as a resource for research on the immune response to SARS-CoV-2. Where available, HLA class I and class II types were taken from metadata supplied by the sample provider and were not determined by assay-based typing. The sample metadata nearly always contained a de-identified subject ID, COVID-19 status, age in years and sex. Deeply sampled blood TCRbeta repertoires from subjects exposed to, actively infected with, or recovered from COVID-19 were included in the dataset. The samples were drawn from two sources: the first 160 participants of the ongoing ImmuneRACE study, and 1,254 subjects contributed by 6 global collaborators. The prospective study material was composed of cDNA or gDNA derived from T cells, B-cell-depleted T cells, or PBMCs.

Broader findings and caveats from the paper: The quantity of clinical and demographic metadata differed by source and by participant and was supplied without curation.

Counted from cysteine to phenylalanine, this CDR3 has 15 amino acids. Solely the CDR3 DNA is kept, with 45 bases framed from the first base. The germline V gene gives CDR1 as SNHLY and CDR2 as FYNNEI. The V end loses 6 bases and the J end loses 4 bases, and a stretch of 18 bases separates them. The immunoSEQ Assay, a bias-controlled multiplex PCR, was used to amplify TCRbeta CDR3 regions from genomic DNA. On the study's bioinformatics: Within the assay, amplification of reference gene primers was used to estimate how many nucleated cells each sample contained. To quantify the absolute abundance of each unique TCRbeta CDR3 rearrangement, sequence reads were collapsed and filtered. For each sample, productive Simpson clonality was calculated as the square root of Simpson's diversity index over productive rearrangements. TCRdb mirrors the immuneACCESS table, restricted to in-frame sequences. Some clones are absent from its copies; in checked studies, under half trace to an unresolved V gene, and the reason for the others is unknown. The DNA gave D and trimming, while V, J and clone size come from that table. The sample table records 100,000 to 150,000 clones; roughly 72% of these occur just once. The ten top clones hold around 5.5% of the sample.

Each collaborating institution followed its own protocols to collect whole blood in K2EDTA tubes. For TCRbeta analysis, collaborators shipped samples in one of three forms: frozen whole blood, isolated PBMCs, or DNA extracted from either of those sample types. The clonotype comes from a man aged 55 to 70 with acute or convalescent COVID-19. Sequencing was performed on peripheral blood. The chain is encoded by TRBV2 joined to TRBJ1-2; TRBD1 is a possible D gene, resting on 5 matching bases. The DNA sequence follows: TGTGCCAGCAGCCAACAGGACCGAGGTTTCTATGGCTACACCTTC. It codes for CASSQQDRGFYGYTF.